This T cell receptor (beta chain) appears in the sequencing data of a study of cytomegalovirus exposure and HLA in healthy donors (dated by TCRdb to about 2017). General notes on the study: An earlier analysis of fewer than 750 of the donors reported approximately 300 Gb of sequence data and 95 million to 120 million unique TCR beta sequences obtained from around 180 million T cells. An early release that covered some 630 HLA-typed donors contained approximately 300 gigabases of sequencing data and some 87 million unique TCR sequences. Among the roughly 370 genotyped donors, around 81% belonged to the genetic ancestry cluster associated with self-reported Caucasian donors. The study was designed to test whether signatures of past pathogen exposure could be identified by cataloging public T cell receptors. Using immunosequencing, the study profiled T cell repertoires from approximately 700 subjects and related those repertoires to cytomegalovirus serostatus. Besides the first cohort of approximately 710 subjects, a separate validation cohort made up of roughly 120 different subjects was used. To predict cytomegalovirus infection status, the study brought together high-throughput TCR immunosequencing, statistical association of individual TCRs with disease status, and machine learning. A later analysis re-examined previously published TCR beta repertoires from roughly 720 donors and added high-resolution HLA genotyping to investigate patterns of TCR occurrence. The later analysis used no new phenotypic data to find candidate immune exposures, relying instead on TCR beta sequences and their occurrence across donors. In an earlier analysis of a few hundred of the donors, high-throughput TCR beta sequencing was used to judge whether each TCR beta V gene segment behaved as functional or pseudogenic. Donor age, sex, ethnicity and CMV serostatus were compiled alongside the repertoire data. Genome-wide SNP genotypes for about 55% of the roughly 670 donors were used in a later genetic analysis, which treated that subset as a discovery cohort. All discovery cohort repertoires had been generated using a single sequencing platform. Both class I and class II loci were covered by HLA typing, at four-digit resolution. The number of donors typed differed by locus, with about 629-640 for A, B, C, DRB1 and DQB1, roughly 520 for DQA1, 600 to 610 for DPA1, and 472 for DPB1. Four to six DR-DQ haplotypes were handled as single units for association and clustering because linkage in the cohort was strong. Across around 400 genotyped donors of the cohort, an average of roughly 230,000 unique TCR beta nucleotide sequences per donor were sequenced, and about a sixth of those sequences were non-productive. The research as a whole found: Cytomegalovirus status was reported to be diagnosed by the classifier with high specificity and sensitivity in both the original and validation cohorts. A few of the identified cytomegalovirus-associated TCR beta chains were confirmed in vitro to be specific for cytomegalovirus antigens. A cluster of highly shared sequence variants was judged likely to be a technical artifact of the sequencing pipeline. Most TCR sequences were observed very rarely across donors, whereas some public TCRs were present in many individuals. CMV serostatus was the only immune exposure information available for the cohort. Presence/absence analyses assumed roughly uniform sequencing depth across donors, an assumption that may not hold. Assigning TCR associations to individual alleles was difficult when HLA alleles, especially DR and DQ, strongly co-occurred. At a false discovery rate of 0.05, a later analysis linked 15,000 to 20,000 TCR beta sequences to specific HLA alleles. According to a later genetic analysis, donors in an Asian-associated ancestry cluster had fewer N-insertions in productive TCRs than the approximately 700-donor mean. In a later analysis, HLA-associated TCR beta chains showed more clonal expansion and lower generation probabilities than non-associated chains that were equally common. The 87-base-pair reads could not distinguish some IMGT-functional V segments, including TRBV6-2 and TRBV6-3, so those segments were excluded. Over 15 rarely observed V segments, including chromosome 9 orphons, were excluded from the earlier analysis of some 590 of the donors because counts were too low. A later analysis reported that several top co-occurrence clusters appeared linked to parvovirus B19, influenza, CMV and Epstein-Barr virus. In a later analysis, the rate of TCR association differed among HLA loci, with DRB1 alleles having the most associated TCRs and HLA-C alleles having the fewest. The authors suggested that the approach could potentially be generalized to other disease states and immunological phenotypes. Only TCR beta chains were sequenced in this cohort, and the absence of alpha or paired-chain data limited detectable features. In a later analysis, most CMV-associated TCR beta chains were found to appear HLA-restricted, with HLA associations seemingly driven largely by CMV exposure. In an earlier analysis of some 550 of the donors, most TCR beta V segments were observed in productive rearrangements about 87% or about 30% of the time, broadly matching IMGT annotations. V-gene and J-gene trimming of TCR beta chains was associated with a missense DCLRE1C variant in a later genetic analysis, and the association was replicated in an independent cohort. Because HLA typing was missing for some donors at each locus, association tests included only the typed subset. The study gave a list of some 150 TCR beta chains associated with cytomegalovirus. Correlated functional status among segregating V segments might be attributable to linkage disequilibrium, but an unknown experimental factor could not be ruled out. A further reported finding was that TCR beta sequences accurately predicted the HLA-A and HLA-B alleles for most subjects in the first cohort.

The cohort comprised hundreds of healthy bone marrow donors. At the time of sampling, all cohort members were nominally healthy, though unrecorded immune exposures were likely present. The donor was CMV seronegative and belonged to the group of under 400 seronegative cohort members. A peripheral blood sample was provided by each donor, and peripheral blood mononuclear cells were used for TCR beta sequencing. The Qiagen DNeasy Blood Extraction Kit was used to extract genomic DNA from the blood cell samples. Via the germline V gene, CDR1 is MGHRA and CDR2 YSYEKL. Spanning cysteine to phenylalanine, the CDR3 consists of 12 amino acids. Of all the DNA, just the CDR3 is kept, 36 bases in frame from base 1. Deletion took 0 bases off V and 5 bases off J, with a span of 4 bases between the germline ends. Receptor amplification or capture employed the immunoSEQ multiplex PCR assay. For the multiplex PCR, a mixture combining 60 forward primers for TCR Vbeta segments and 13 reverse primers for TCR Jbeta segments was used. The CDR3 region of rearranged TCR beta genes was amplified from genomic DNA with a multiplex PCR assay. On the Illumina HiSeq System, the amplified TCR beta libraries were sequenced as 87-base-pair reads. In the original analysis: A later analysis tallied 75 million to 85 million unique TCR beta chains across the 666 repertoires, and around 9.9 million of those chains were shared by two or more donors. Raw reads were error-corrected and collapsed into unique sequences by a nearest-neighbor algorithm in which closely related sequences were merged to remove PCR and sequencing errors. Alignment of CDR3 sequences to IMGT reference sequences was used to assign V, D and J gene segments. For a sequence to be retained, a match of at least six nucleotides was required to both a V gene segment and a J gene segment. A rearrangement counted as productive if the CDR3 had no stop codons and remained in frame with V and J, and every other rearrangement counted as non-productive. Following IMGT convention, CDR3 was defined as the stretch from the second conserved V-encoded cysteine to the conserved J-encoded phenylalanine. The earlier analysis of about 640 of the donors excluded any sequence lacking an unambiguous match to a single V gene segment. In an earlier analysis of around 590 of the donors, a V segment was called functional when productive rearrangements were above 56.7%, and segregating when the standard deviation between donors exceeded 5%. A statistical classification framework was built for diagnosing cytomegalovirus status from the catalog of TCR beta chain sequences. In a later analysis, V and J genes were assigned by comparing TCR nucleotide sequences against IMGT/GENE-DB human TR gene sequences. The TCRdist pipeline was used in a later analysis to assign CDR3 sequences and most-parsimonious VDJ recombination scenarios. In a later analysis, each TCR beta chain was defined by its CDR3 amino acid sequence together with its V-gene family, and reads lacking a unique V-gene family were excluded. To address suspected cross-contamination and a sequencing artifact, a later analysis removed 592 highly shared, low-generation-probability nucleotide sequences. In a later analysis, a clonal expansion index for each public chain was calculated from normalized within-repertoire ranks of inferred template counts. In a later analysis, generation probabilities were computed with a VDJ recombination model fitted to out-of-frame rearrangements, and the resulting probabilities were checked against IGoR. A later analysis scored TCR-TCR, TCR-HLA and TCR-CMV co-occurrence with hypergeometric tests, applying a repertoire-size bias correction to TCR pairs. False discovery rates were estimated in a later analysis by permuting HLA or CMV assignments 20 times. In a later analysis, co-occurring TCRs were grouped using DBSCAN, and TCRdist sequence similarity was added for clustering within HLA-allele-positive subsets. Co-occurrence clustering excluded repertoires with fewer than 30,000 or more than 120,000 public chains, plus five with anomalous nucleotide sharing. TCRdb holds this immuneACCESS table with in-frame rearrangements only. Some clones are missing; in checked studies, unresolved V genes explain under half, and the rest has no known cause. The V and J calls and clone size come from that table; D and trimming were worked out from the DNA. The sample table lists about 160,000 clones, roughly 85% of them with a count of one. The ten largest account for 2% to 2.5% of the sample.

Details on this clone: The antigen it binds to is not known. Base qualities are not recorded, but no much larger clone differs from it by a single base.

This receptor was taken from a man between 35 and 55 years old in good health and CMV-seronegative. The sequence links TRBV4-1 to TRBJ2-5, with the D gene too uncertain to name. The sequenced sample was PBMCs. The CDR3 in this case is CASSQDRETQYF. In nucleotides, the sequence is TGCGCCAGCAGCCAAGACCGGGAGACCCAGTACTTC.